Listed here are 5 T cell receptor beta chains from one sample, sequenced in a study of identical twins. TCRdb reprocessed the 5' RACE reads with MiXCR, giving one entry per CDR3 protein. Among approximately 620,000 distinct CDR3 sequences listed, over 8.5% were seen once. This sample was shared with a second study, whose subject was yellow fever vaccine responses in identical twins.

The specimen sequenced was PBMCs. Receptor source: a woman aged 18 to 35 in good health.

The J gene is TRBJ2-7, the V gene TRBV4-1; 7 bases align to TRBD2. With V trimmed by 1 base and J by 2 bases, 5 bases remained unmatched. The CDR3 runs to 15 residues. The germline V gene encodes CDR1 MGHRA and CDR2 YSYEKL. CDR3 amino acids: CASSQVTSEAYEQYF. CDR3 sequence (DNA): TGCGCCAGCAGCCAAGTCACTAGCGAAGCCTACGAGCAGTACTTC.

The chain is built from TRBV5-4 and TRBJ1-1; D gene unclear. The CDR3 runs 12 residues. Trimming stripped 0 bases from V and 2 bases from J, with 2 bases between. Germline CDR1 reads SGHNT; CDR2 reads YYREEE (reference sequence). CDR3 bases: TGTGCCAGCAGCTTGGACAACACTGAAGCTTTCTTT. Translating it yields CASSLDNTEAFF. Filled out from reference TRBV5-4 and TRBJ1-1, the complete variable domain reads ETGVTQSPTHLIKTRGQQVTLRCSSQSGHNTVSWYQQALGQGPQFIFQYYREEENGRGNFPPRFSGLQFPNYSSELNVNALELDDSALYLCASSLDNTEAFFGQGTRLTVV.

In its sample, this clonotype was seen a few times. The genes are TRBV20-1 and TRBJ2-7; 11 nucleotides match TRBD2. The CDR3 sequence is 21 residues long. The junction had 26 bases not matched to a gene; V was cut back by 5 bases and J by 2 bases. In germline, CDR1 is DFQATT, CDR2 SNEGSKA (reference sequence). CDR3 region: CSAPKGDSSGGSGRAAYEQYF. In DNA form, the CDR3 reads TGCAGTGCTCCTAAAGGGGACAGCTCAGGGGGTAGCGGGAGGGCCGCCTACGAGCAGTACTTC.

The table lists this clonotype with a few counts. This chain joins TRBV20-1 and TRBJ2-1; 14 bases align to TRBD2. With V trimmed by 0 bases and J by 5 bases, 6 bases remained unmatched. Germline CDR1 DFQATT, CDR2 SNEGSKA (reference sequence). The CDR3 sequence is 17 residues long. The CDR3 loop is CSARDSRLAGGDNEQFF. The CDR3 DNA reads TGCAGTGCTAGAGACTCTCGACTAGCGGGGGGGGACAATGAGCAGTTCTTC.

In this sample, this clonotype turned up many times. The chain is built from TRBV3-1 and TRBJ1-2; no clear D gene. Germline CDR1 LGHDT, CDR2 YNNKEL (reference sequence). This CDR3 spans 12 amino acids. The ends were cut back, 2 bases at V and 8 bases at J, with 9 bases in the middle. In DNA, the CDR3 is TGTGCCAGCAGCCAATCGGCGGAAGGCTACACCTTC. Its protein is CASSQSAEGYTF. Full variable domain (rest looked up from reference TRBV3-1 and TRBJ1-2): DTAVSQTPKYLVTQMGNDKSIKCEQNLGHDTMYWYKQDSKKFLKIMFSYNNKELIINETVPNRFSPKSPDKAHLNLHINSLELGDSAVYFCASSQSAEGYTFGSGTRLTVV.